Shown below are 14 T cell receptor beta chains from a single sample sequenced in a study of OX40 agonist ivuxolimab in advanced cancers. Sequencing was performed with immunoSEQ multiplex PCR; in TCRdb, only in-frame clones are kept and a portion is missing. The data hold tens of thousands of clones, with roughly 90% observed a single time. Here the sequenced sample was CD4+ or CD8+ T cells sorted from blood, taken in a trial of the OX40 agonist ivuxolimab. The receptors shown here come from an adult with an advanced solid tumor such as melanoma, head and neck, liver or kidney cancer.

This sequence joins TRBV7-8 and TRBJ2-7; 12 bases are a match to TRBD2. Trimming at V came to 2 bases and at J to 2 bases, leaving 1 base not matched to a gene. The germline CDR1 and CDR2 sequences are SGHVS and FQNEAQ. This CDR3 has 15 amino acids. The CDR3 region is CASSLRLAGAYEQYF. CDR3 nucleotides: TGTGCCAGCAGCTTAAGACTAGCGGGAGCCTACGAGCAGTACTTC.

The chain combines TRBV6-5 with TRBJ2-2; D might be TRBD1 (7 bases). V was pared by 2 bases and J by 1 base, with 8 bases between. There are 15 residues in the CDR3. Germline V lookup: CDR1 MNHEY, CDR2 SVGAGI. CDR3 DNA sequence: TGTGCCAGCAGTTACCAGGGGGGGAACACCGGGGAGCTGTTTTTT. Protein: CASSYQGGNTGELFF.

The rearrangement links TRBV2 to TRBJ2-3, with D unclear. Trimming cost V 6 bases and J 3 bases, with 4 bases left between them. Germline V gives CDR1 SNHLY, CDR2 FYNNEI. The CDR3 consists of 11 residues. CDR3 loop: CASSETDTQYF. The CDR3 DNA is TGTGCCAGCAGCGAGACAGATACGCAGTATTTT.

This chain uses TRBV6-5 with TRBJ2-7; 7 bases align to TRBD1. Germline assignment: CDR1 MNHEY and CDR2 SVGAGI. The CDR3 is made up of 15 amino acids. Trimming removed 5 bases from V and 3 bases from J; junction bases left unmatched: 10. The CDR3 sequence is CASSQGQLLDYEQYF. The DNA of the CDR3 is TGTGCCAGCAGTCAGGGACAGCTCCTCGACTACGAGCAGTACTTC.

This clone was detected only once. The V gene is TRBV18, the J gene TRBJ2-1; TRBD1 matches at 7 bases. From germline, CDR1 is KGHSH and CDR2 LQKENI. The ends lost 6 bases at V and 5 bases at J; junction bases unmatched: 7. CDR3 size: 14 residues. In nucleotides, the CDR3 is TGTGCCAGCTCGGGACAGACTCGCCACAATGAGCAGTTCTTC. It yields the protein CASSGQTRHNEQFF.

The V and J genes are TRBV7-3 and TRBJ2-7; D ambiguous. CDR3 length: 15 residues. V lost 1 base and J lost 2, with 12 bases in between. Germline CDR1 SGHTA, CDR2 FQGTGA. In DNA form, the CDR3 reads TGTGCCAGCAGCTTAAATCCGGGTTTTCCCTACGAGCAGTACTTC. This translates into CASSLNPGFPYEQYF.

The chain joins TRBV27 to TRBJ2-7; maybe TRBD2 (7 bases). V was shortened by 0 bases and J by 4 bases, with 10 bases between the two germline ends. This CDR3 has 14 residues. CDR1 is MNHEY and CDR2 is SMNVEV in the germline V gene (reference sequence). The CDR3 DNA is TGTGCCAGCAGTTTATCGGGAGGGGGGTACGAGCAGTACTTC. Residues: CASSLSGGGYEQYF.

The chain's CDR3 is CASSEGYGTGTDTQYF. Written as DNA, the CDR3 is TGTGCCAGCAGTGAAGGTTACGGGACAGGCACAGATACGCAGTATTTT. The chain links TRBV6-4 to TRBJ2-3; 7 bases are a match to TRBD1. CDR1 and CDR2 from the germline V gene are MRHNA and SNTAGT. Trimming at V came to 3 bases and at J to 1 base, leaving 7 bases not matched to a gene. The CDR3 loop spans 16 amino acids.

The chain links TRBV28 to TRBJ2-1, with D uncertain. The V and J ends lost 2 bases and 2 bases respectively, with 7 bases between them. This CDR3 is 14 amino acids long. Germline-derived CDR1 and CDR2 are MDHEN and SYDVKM. Here the CDR3 reads CASSLVVTYNEQFF. As DNA, the CDR3 is TGTGCCAGCAGTTTAGTGGTAACCTACAATGAGCAGTTCTTC.

The chain recombines TRBV11-2 with TRBJ1-1; D ambiguous. The V end was cut by 6 bases, the J end by 4 bases, with 9 bases between. Germline loops: CDR1 SGHAT, CDR2 FQNNGV. CDR3 length: 12 amino acids. In DNA, the CDR3 is TGTGCCAGCAGTCTTACGTTCACTGAAGCTTTCTTT. Amino acids: CASSLTFTEAFF.

The chain employs TRBV29-1 and TRBJ1-2; 7 bases are shared with TRBD1. Germline V gene data show CDR1 as SQVTM and CDR2 as ANQGSEA. After removal of 5 bases from V and 4 bases from J, the junction contained 7 bases not matched to a gene. CDR3 length: 13 residues. The CDR3 DNA follows: TGCAGCGTTTTCACCGGGACAGCCTATGGCTACACCTTC. It specifies CSVFTGTAYGYTF. The whole variable domain, filled in from reference TRBV29-1 and TRBJ1-2, reads SAVISQKPSRDICQRGTSLTIQCQVDSQVTMMFWYRQQPGQSLTLIATANQGSEATYESGFVIDKFPISRPNLTFSTLTVSNMSPEDSSIYLCSVFTGTAYGYTFGSGTRLTVV.

The chain employs TRBV5-1 and TRBJ2-1; 10 bases line up with TRBD2. The CDR3 is 15 residues long. V gave up 2 bases and J gave up 4 bases; unmatched junction bases: 3. From germline, CDR1 is SGHRS and CDR2 YFSETQ. The CDR3 sequence: CASSFGLAAYNEQFF. CDR3 nucleotide sequence: TGCGCCAGCAGCTTCGGACTAGCGGCTTACAATGAGCAGTTCTTC.

The J gene is TRBJ2-3, the V gene TRBV7-9; 11 bases match TRBD2. CDR3 length: 19 amino acids. Germline CDR1 and CDR2: SEHNR and FQNEAQ (reference sequence). The V segment lost 7 bases and the J segment 2 bases; nucleotides outside the gene matches: 17. CDR3 region: CASTPTEVAGGRVTDTQYF. As DNA, the CDR3 is TGTGCCAGCACCCCGACTGAGGTAGCGGGAGGGAGGGTCACAGATACGCAGTATTTT.

This sequence joins TRBV28 and TRBJ2-7; no firm D call. Trimming removed 5 bases from V and 4 bases from J, with 9 bases in between. This CDR3 has 12 amino acids. CDR1 is MDHEN and CDR2 is SYDVKM in the germline V gene. This CDR3 is CASSQAWYEQYF. In DNA, the CDR3 is TGTGCCAGCAGTCAGGCGTGGTACGAGCAGTACTTC.